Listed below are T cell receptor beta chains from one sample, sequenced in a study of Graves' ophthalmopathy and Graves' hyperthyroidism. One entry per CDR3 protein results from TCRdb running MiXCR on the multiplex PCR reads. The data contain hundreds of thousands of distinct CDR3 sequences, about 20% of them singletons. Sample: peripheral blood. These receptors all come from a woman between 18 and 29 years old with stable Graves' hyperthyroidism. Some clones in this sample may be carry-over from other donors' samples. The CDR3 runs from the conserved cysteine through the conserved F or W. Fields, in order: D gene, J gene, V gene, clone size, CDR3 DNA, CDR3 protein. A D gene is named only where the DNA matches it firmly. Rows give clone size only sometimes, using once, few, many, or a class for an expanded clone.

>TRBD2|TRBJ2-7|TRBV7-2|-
TGTGCCAGCAGTTCGACTAGCTCCTACGAGCATTACTTC
CASSSTSSYEHYF
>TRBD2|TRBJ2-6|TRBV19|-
TGTGCCACCCCCTCGCGGGAGGGGGCCAACGTCCTGACTTTC
CATPSREGANVLTF
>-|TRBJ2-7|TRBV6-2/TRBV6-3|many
TGTGCCAGCAGCGATAGGACCCTGAGCTGGGAGCAGTACTTC
CASSDRTLSWEQYF
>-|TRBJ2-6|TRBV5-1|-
TGCGCCAGCAGCTCGGGACTCACCAACTCTGGGGCCAACGTCCTGACTTTC
CASSSGLTNSGANVLTF
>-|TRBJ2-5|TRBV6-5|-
TGTGCTTCAGCAGGGATCGAGACCCAGTACTTC
CASAGIETQYF
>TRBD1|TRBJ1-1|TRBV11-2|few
TGTGCCAGCAGCTTAGGAGGGACAGGGCGCACTGAAGCTTTCTTT
CASSLGGTGRTEAFF
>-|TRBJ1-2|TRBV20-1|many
TGCAGTGCTAGGAGGGACCGAGGGTGGGTTAACTATGGCTACACCTTC
CSARRDRGWVNYGYTF
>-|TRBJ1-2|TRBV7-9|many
TGTGCCAGCAGCTTAGCATGGGGGTCGGATGGCTACACCTTC
CASSLAWGSDGYTF
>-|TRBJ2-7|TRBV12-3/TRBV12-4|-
TGTGCCAGCAGTTCCCTGTTGGGGGTTACCTACGAGCAGTACTTC
CASSSLLGVTYEQYF
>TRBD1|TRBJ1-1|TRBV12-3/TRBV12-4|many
TGTGCCAGCAGGGTGACAGGGGGGGCCACTGAAGCTTTCTTT
CASRVTGGATEAFF
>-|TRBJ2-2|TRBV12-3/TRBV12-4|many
TGTGCCAGCGGGCTGACCCCGGCTAACACCGGGGAGCTGTTTTTT
CASGLTPANTGELFF
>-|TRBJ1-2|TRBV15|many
TGTGCCACCAGCATCGGGAGGTCTAACTATGGCTACACCTTC
CATSIGRSNYGYTF
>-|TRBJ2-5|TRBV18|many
TGTGCCAGCTCACCATTATTATTCGGCAACCAAGAGACCCAGTACTTC
CASSPLLFGNQETQYF
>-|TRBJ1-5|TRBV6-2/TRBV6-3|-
TGTGCCAGCAGTAACCCGACAGATTATAGCAATCAGCCCCAGCATTTT
CASSNPTDYSNQPQHF
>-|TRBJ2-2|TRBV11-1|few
TGTGCCAGCAGCCACCAAGGCGGGCCAAACACCGGGGAGCTGTTTTTT
CASSHQGGPNTGELFF
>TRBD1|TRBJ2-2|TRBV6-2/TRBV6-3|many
TGTGCCAGCAATAAACAGGGGACCGGGGAGCTGTTTTTT
CASNKQGTGELFF
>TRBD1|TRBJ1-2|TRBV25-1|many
TGTGCCAGCAGTGACACTACAGGGGTTAGCTATGGCTACACCTTC
CASSDTTGVSYGYTF
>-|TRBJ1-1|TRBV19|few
TGTGCCAGTAGGAACAGACGGGACGGAACTATTGAAGCTTTCTTT
CASRNRRDGTIEAFF
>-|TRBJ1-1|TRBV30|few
TGTGCCTGGAGTGTACTGGAGACAGGCCGCACTGAAGCTTTCTTT
CAWSVLETGRTEAFF
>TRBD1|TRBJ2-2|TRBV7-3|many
TGTGCCAGCAGCTATCCTTCAGGACAGGGTTACAATGGGCTGCGCACCGGGGAGCTGTTTTTT
CASSYPSGQGYNGLRTGELFF
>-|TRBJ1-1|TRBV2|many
TGTGCCAGCACTCCCACCGGGGCTGAAGCTTTCTTT
CASTPTGAEAFF
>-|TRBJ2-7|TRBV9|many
TGTGCCAGCAGCTCCCCCCTACCCCAATCCTACGAGCAGTACTTC
CASSSPLPQSYEQYF
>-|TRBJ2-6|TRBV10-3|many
TGTGCCATCACCCCAGCAGCCGGGGACTCTGGGGCCAACGTCCTGACTTTC
CAITPAAGDSGANVLTF
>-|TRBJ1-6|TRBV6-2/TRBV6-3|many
TGTGCCAGCACCCGTGGAGGTGGGTCACCCCTCCACTTT
CASTRGGGSPLHF
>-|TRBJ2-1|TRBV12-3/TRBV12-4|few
TGTGCCAGCAGCCTAGCCCGCGACACGGCCGATGAGCAGTTCTTT
CASSLARDTADEQFF
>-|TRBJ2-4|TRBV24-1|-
TGTGCCACCAGTGGGGCGGGGATCAAAAACATTCAGTACTTC
CATSGAGIKNIQYF
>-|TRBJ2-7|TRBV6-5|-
TGTGCCAGCATCACTCTGGGAGGCAACTCCTACGAGCAGTACTTC
CASITLGGNSYEQYF
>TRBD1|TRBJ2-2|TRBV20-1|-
TGCAGTGCTAGAGCCGGGACAGGGGTCACCGGGGAGCTGTTTTTT
CSARAGTGVTGELFF
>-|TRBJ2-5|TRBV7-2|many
TGTGCCAGCAGCTACCAGGCTCAAGAGACCCAGTACTTC
CASSYQAQETQYF
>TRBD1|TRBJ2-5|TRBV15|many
TGTGCCACCAGCGCCCGACAGGGAGTAGAGACCCAGTACTTC
CATSARQGVETQYF
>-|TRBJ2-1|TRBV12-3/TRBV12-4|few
TGTGCCAGCAGTAACCCACAAGGGGGGAGTCAAAATGAGAAGTTCTTC
CASSNPQGGSQNEKFF
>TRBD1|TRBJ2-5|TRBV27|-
TGTGCCAGCAGTTTTGACAGGGGCCCCCAAGAGACCCAGTACTTC
CASSFDRGPQETQYF
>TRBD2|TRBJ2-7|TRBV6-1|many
TGTGCCAGCACCCAGACTAGCTCGAGCTCCTACGAGCAGTACTTC
CASTQTSSSSYEQYF
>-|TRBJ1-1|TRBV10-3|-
TGTGCCATCAGTGAGTCGAGGAGGCAGTACACTGAAGCTTTCTTT
CAISESRRQYTEAFF
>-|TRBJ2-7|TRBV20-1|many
TGCAGTGCTAGTGGCAGGGTCTACGAGCAGTACTTC
CSASGRVYEQYF
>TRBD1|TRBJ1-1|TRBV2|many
TGTGCCAGCAGTGATGGGACAGGGCGTTACGAAGCTTTCTTT
CASSDGTGRYEAFF
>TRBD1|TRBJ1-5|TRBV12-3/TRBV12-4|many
TGTGCCAGCAGTTTAGGAGGGGGCGGCAATCAGCCCCAGCATTTT
CASSLGGGGNQPQHF
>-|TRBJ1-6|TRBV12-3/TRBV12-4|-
TGTGCCAGCAGTTTAAAGTCGAATTCACCCCTCCACTTT
CASSLKSNSPLHF
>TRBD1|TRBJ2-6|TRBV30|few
TGTGCCTGTTATTCCCGCCGGGACAGGGGCGCTGGGGCCAACGTCCTGACTTTC
CACYSRRDRGAGANVLTF
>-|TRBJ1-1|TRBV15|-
TGTGCCACGCAAAGAAATGAGGGGAACACTGAAGCTTTCTTT
CATQRNEGNTEAFF
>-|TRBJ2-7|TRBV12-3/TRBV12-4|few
TGTGCCAGCAGTCCTCCGGGGACTGGCAGGATCTACGAGCAGTACTTC
CASSPPGTGRIYEQYF
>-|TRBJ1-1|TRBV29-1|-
TGCAGCGTTGGTATAGGGGGAAACACTGAAGCTTTCTTT
CSVGIGGNTEAFF
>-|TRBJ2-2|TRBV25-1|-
TGTGCCAGCACCGTTGAGGGGTTGGGCACCGGGGAGCTGTTTTTT
CASTVEGLGTGELFF
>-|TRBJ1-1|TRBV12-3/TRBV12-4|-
TGTGCCAGCAGTTTCCAGGCAGGAGGTGGGGGGGACACTGAAGCTTTCTTT
CASSFQAGGGGDTEAFF
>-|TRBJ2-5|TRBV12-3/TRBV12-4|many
TGTGCCAGCAGTCCTCATTGGGCCACCATGAAGGCCCAGTACTTC
CASSPHWATMKAQYF